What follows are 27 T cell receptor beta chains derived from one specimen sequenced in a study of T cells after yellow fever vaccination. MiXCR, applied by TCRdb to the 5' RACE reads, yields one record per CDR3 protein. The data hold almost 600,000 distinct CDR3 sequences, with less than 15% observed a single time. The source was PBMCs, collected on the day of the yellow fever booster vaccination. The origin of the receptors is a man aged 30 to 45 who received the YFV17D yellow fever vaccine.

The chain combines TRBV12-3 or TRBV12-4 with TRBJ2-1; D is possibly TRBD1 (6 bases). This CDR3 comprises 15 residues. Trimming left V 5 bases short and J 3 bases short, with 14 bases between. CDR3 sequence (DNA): TGTGCCAGCAGTCTTAGTCAGGGGAGCTACAATGAGCAGTTCTTC. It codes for CASSLSQGSYNEQFF.

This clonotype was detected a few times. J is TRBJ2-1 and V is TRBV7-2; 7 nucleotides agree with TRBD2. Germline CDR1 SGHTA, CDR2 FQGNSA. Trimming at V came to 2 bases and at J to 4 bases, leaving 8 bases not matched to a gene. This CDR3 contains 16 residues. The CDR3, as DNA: TGTGCCAGCAGCTTAAGTGGCGGGAGCGTATACAATGAGCAGTTCTTC. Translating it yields CASSLSGGSVYNEQFF.

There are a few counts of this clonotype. The CDR3 DNA sequence: TGCGCCAGCAGCTTACTTTTCAATGAGCAGTTCTTC. The encoded protein is CASSLLFNEQFF. This sequence joins TRBV5-1 and TRBJ2-1; D is ambiguous. The V and J ends lost 2 bases and 6 bases respectively, with 6 bases between them. The CDR3 extends over 12 amino acids. Germline loops: CDR1 SGHRS, CDR2 YFSETQ.

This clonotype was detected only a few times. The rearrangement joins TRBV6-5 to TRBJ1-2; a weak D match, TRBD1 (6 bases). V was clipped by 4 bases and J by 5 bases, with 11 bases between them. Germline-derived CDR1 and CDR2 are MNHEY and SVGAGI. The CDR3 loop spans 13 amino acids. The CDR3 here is CASSLNRVYGYTF. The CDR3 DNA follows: TGTGCCAGCAGTTTAAACAGGGTGTATGGCTACACCTTC.

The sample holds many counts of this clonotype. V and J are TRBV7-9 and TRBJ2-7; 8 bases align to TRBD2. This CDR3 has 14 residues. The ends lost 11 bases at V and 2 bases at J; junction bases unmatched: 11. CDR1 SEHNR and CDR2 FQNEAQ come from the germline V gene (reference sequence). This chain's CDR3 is CASRGSGSTYEQYF. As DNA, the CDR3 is TGTGCCTCCCGGGGAAGCGGGAGCACCTACGAGCAGTACTTC.

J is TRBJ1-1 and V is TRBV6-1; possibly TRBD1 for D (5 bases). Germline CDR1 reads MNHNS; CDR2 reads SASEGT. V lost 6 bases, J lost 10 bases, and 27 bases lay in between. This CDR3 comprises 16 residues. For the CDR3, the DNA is TGTGCCAGCAGACGTACAAGCGCCGGGACGCAGAGGGGAGCTTTCTTT. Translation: CASRRTSAGTQRGAFF.

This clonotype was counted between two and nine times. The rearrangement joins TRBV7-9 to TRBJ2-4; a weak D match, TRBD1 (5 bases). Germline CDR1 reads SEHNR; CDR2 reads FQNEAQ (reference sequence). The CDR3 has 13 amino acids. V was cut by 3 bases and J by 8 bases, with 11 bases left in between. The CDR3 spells CASSFQGWDIQYF. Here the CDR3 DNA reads TGTGCCAGCAGCTTTCAGGGTTGGGACATTCAGTACTTC.

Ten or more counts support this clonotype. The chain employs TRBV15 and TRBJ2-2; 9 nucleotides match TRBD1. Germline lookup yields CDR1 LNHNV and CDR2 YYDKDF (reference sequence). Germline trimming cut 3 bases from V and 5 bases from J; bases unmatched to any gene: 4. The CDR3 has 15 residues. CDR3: CATSRAQGATGELFF. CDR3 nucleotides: TGTGCCACCAGCAGGGCACAGGGGGCGACCGGGGAGCTGTTTTTT.

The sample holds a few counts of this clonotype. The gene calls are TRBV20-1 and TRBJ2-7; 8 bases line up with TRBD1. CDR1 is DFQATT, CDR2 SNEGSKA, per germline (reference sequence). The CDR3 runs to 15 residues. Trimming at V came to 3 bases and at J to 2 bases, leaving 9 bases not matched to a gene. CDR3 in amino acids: CSASQHRGFTYEQYF. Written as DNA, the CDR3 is TGCAGTGCTAGTCAACACAGGGGGTTTACCTACGAGCAGTACTTC.

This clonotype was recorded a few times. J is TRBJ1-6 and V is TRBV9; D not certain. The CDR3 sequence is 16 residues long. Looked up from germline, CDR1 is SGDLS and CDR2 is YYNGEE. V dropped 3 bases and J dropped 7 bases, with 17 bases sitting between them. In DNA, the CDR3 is TGTGCCAGCAGCGCTTCACCGGGAGCTGGAAATTCACCCCTCCACTTT. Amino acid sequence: CASSASPGAGNSPLHF.

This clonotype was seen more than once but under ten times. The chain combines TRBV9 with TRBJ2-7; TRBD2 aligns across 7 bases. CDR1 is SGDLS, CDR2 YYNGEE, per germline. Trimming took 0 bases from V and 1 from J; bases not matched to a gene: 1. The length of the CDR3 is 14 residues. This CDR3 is CASSVDGGSYEQYF. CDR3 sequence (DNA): TGTGCCAGCAGCGTAGACGGGGGGTCCTACGAGCAGTACTTC.

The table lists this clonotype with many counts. The DNA for the CDR3 is TGCAGTGCTAGAGATACAGGCAGGGGGAGTGAGCAGTACTTC. This translates into CSARDTGRGSEQYF. The chain couples TRBV20-1 to TRBJ2-7; 7 bases fit TRBD1. CDR1 and CDR2 (germline): DFQATT, SNEGSKA (reference sequence). With 0 bases clipped from V and 7 bases from J, the junction kept 9 bases outside the gene matches. The CDR3 spans 14 residues.

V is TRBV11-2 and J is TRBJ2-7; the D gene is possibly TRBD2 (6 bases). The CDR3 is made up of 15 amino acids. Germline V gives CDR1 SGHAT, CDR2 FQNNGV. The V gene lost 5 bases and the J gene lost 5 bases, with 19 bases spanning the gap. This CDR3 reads CASSVIAARGNEQYF. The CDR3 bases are TGTGCCAGCAGCGTCATAGCGGCCCGGGGGAACGAGCAGTACTTC. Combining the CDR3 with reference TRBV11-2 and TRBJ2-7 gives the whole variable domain EAGVAQSPRYKIIEKRQSVAFWCNPISGHATLYWYQQILGQGPKLLIQFQNNGVVDDSQLPKDRFSAERLKGVDSTLKIQPAKLEDSAVYLCASSVIAARGNEQYFGPGTRLTVT.

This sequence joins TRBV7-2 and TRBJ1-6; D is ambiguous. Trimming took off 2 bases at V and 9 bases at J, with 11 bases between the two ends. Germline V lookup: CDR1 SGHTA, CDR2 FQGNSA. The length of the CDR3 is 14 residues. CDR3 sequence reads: CASSLTSDGSPLHF. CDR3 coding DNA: TGTGCCAGCAGCTTAACAAGTGACGGTTCACCCCTCCACTTT. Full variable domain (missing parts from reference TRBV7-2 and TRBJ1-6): GAGVSQSPSNKVTEKGKDVELRCDPISGHTALYWYRQSLGQGLEFLIYFQGNSAPDKSGLPSDRFSAERTGGSVSTLTIQRTQQEDSAVYLCASSLTSDGSPLHFGNGTRLTVT.

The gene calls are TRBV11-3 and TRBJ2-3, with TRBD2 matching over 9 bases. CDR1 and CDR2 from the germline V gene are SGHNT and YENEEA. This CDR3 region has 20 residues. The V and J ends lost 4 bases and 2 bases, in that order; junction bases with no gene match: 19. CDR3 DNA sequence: TGTGCCAGCAGCTCACCAATACCCCGGGGGACTAGCAAGTACACAGATACGCAGTATTTT. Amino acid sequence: CASSSPIPRGTSKYTDTQYF.

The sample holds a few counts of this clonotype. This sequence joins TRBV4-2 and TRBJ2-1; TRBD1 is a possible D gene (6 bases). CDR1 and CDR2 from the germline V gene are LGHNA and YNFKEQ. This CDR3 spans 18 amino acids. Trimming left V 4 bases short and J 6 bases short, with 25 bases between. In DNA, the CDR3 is TGTGCCAGCAGCCCGACGAAAGGGTCAGACAGGCACCTCAATGAGCAGTTCTTC. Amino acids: CASSPTKGSDRHLNEQFF.

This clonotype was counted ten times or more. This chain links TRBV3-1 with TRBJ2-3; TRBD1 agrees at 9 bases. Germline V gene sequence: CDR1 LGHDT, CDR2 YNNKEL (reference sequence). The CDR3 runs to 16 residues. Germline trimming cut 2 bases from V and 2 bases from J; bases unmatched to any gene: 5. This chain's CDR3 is CASSQPGTGNTDTQYF. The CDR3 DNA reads TGTGCCAGCAGCCAACCCGGGACAGGGAACACAGATACGCAGTATTTT.

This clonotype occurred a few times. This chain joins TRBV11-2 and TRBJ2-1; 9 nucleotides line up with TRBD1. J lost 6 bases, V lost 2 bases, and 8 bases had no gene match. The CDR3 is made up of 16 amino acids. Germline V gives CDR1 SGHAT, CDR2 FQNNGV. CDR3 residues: CASSLTVGQGFNEQFF. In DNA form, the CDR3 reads TGTGCCAGCAGCTTAACTGTTGGACAGGGGTTCAATGAGCAGTTCTTC. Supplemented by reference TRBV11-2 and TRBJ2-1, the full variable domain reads EAGVAQSPRYKIIEKRQSVAFWCNPISGHATLYWYQQILGQGPKLLIQFQNNGVVDDSQLPKDRFSAERLKGVDSTLKIQPAKLEDSAVYLCASSLTVGQGFNEQFFGPGTRLTVL.

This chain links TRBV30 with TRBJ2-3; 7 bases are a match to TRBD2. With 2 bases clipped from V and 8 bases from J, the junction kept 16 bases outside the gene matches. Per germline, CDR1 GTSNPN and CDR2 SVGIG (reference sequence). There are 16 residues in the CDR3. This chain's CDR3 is CAWSLSRTSGEGTQYF. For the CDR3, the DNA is TGTGCCTGGAGTTTGTCCCGGACGTCCGGGGAGGGTACGCAGTATTTT. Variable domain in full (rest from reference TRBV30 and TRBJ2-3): SQTIHQWPATLVQPVGSPLSLECTVEGTSNPNLYWYRQAAGRGLQLLFYSVGIGQISSEVPQNLSASRPQDRQFILSSKKLLLSDSGFYLCAWSLSRTSGEGTQYFGPGTRLTVL.

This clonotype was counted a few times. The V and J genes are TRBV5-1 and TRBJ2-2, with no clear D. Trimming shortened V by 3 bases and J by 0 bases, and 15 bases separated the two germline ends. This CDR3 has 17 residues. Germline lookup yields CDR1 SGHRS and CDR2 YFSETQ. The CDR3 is CASSWTLSAANTGELFF. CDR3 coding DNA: TGCGCCAGCAGCTGGACCCTCAGTGCGGCGAACACCGGGGAGCTGTTTTTT.

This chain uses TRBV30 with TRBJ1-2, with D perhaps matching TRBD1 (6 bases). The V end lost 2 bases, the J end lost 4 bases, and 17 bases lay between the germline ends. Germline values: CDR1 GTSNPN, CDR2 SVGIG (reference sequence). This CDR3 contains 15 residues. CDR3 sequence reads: CAWSLNRASLYGYTF. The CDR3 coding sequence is TGTGCCTGGAGTCTTAACAGGGCCTCGCTCTATGGCTACACCTTC.

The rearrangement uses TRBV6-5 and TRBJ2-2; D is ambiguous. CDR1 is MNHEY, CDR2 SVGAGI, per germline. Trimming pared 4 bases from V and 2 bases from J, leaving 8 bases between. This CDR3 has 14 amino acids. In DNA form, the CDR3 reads TGTGCCAGCAGTTCTAATAGAAACACCGGGGAGCTGTTTTTT. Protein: CASSSNRNTGELFF.

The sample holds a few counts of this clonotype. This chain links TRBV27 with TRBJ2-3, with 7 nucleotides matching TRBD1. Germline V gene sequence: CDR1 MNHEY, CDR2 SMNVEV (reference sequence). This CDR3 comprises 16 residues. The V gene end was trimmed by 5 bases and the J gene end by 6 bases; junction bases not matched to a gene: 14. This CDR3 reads CASSINRGSFLDTQYF. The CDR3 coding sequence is TGTGCCAGCAGTATAAACAGGGGTAGTTTTCTGGATACGCAGTATTTT.

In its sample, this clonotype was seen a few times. The CDR3 loop reads CASSFSATGPETQYF. In nucleotides, the CDR3 is TGTGCCAGCAGTTTTTCAGCGACAGGGCCGGAGACCCAGTACTTC. The chain employs TRBV12-3 or TRBV12-4 and TRBJ2-5; TRBD1 agrees at 7 bases. The CDR3 runs 15 residues. V lost 3 bases to trimming and J lost 5 bases; unmatched junction nucleotides: 9.

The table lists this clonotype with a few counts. CDR3 bases: TGCAGCGTTGGCTTCCTAGTGATTGATGAGCAGTTCTTC. This encodes CSVGFLVIDEQFF. The V and J genes are TRBV29-1 and TRBJ2-1; D gene unclear. V lost 4 bases and J lost 8, with 15 bases in between. This CDR3 has 13 amino acids. Germline V gives CDR1 SQVTM, CDR2 ANQGSEA.

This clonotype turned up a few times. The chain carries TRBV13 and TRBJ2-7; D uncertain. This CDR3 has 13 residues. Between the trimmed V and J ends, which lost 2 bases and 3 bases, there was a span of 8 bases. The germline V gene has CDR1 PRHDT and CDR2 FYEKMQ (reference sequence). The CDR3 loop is CASSLQVNYEQYF. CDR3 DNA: TGTGCCAGCAGCTTACAGGTGAACTACGAGCAGTACTTC.

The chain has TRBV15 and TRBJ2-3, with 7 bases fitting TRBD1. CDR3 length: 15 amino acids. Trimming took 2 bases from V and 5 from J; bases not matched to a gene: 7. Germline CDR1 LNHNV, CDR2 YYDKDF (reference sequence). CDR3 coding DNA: TGTGCCACCAGCAGACCCGACAGGGCCTTAGATACGCAGTATTTT. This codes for CATSRPDRALDTQYF.